These 16 T cell receptor beta chains were all obtained from the same sample, sequenced in a study of T cell responses to AZD1222 COVID-19 vaccine (dated by TCRdb to the early 2020s). Per the publication, the time point label means: about 28 days (+/-7) after the second vaccine dose. The method was the immunoSEQ multiplex PCR assay. Entries here come from immuneACCESS through TCRdb and include only in-frame sequences with V and J called. Some clones fail to appear in such tables; in the studies checked, an unresolved V gene covers under half of the shortfall, and the cause of the remainder is unknown. The sample data list nearly 110,000 clones, and about 90% of these were observed just once. In total, the top ten clones hold 6.5% to 10% of the sample. Here the sequenced sample was peripheral blood, taken 28 days after the second AZD1222 dose. These receptors were obtained from an adult who received the AZD1222 COVID-19 vaccine.

This chain joins TRBV9 and TRBJ1-6; TRBD1 agrees at 9 bases. CDR1 SGDLS and CDR2 YYNGEE come from the germline V gene. Losses at the gene ends were 3 bases for V and 8 bases for J; bases not matched to a gene: 6. This CDR3 is built from 15 residues. The CDR3 sequence: CASSEPGQGYSPLHF. The DNA for the CDR3 is TGTGCCAGCAGCGAACCGGGACAGGGCTATTCACCCCTCCACTTT.

The chain recombines TRBV6-4 with TRBJ2-7; TRBD1 aligns across 7 bases. The CDR3 is 15 amino acids. The V segment lost 2 bases and the J segment 0 bases; nucleotides outside the gene matches: 4. Germline V gives CDR1 MRHNA, CDR2 SNTAGT. The CDR3 loop is CASSDKDRISYEQYF. The CDR3 DNA follows: TGTGCCAGCAGTGACAAGGACAGGATCTCCTACGAGCAGTACTTC.

The DNA for the CDR3 is TGTGCCAGCAGCCGACCGGCACAGCCCCAGCATTTT. This sequence encodes CASSRPAQPQHF. This chain links TRBV7-9 with TRBJ1-5; D not certain. Between the trimmed V and J ends, which lost 5 bases and 7 bases, there was a span of 9 bases. The germline CDR1 and CDR2 sequences are SEHNR and FQNEAQ (reference sequence). This CDR3 spans 12 amino acids.

The table lists this clone with a count of one. The genes are TRBV14 and TRBJ2-3; D perhaps matches TRBD1 (6 bases). This CDR3 is 18 amino acids long. Germline-derived CDR1 and CDR2 are SGHDN and FVKESK. V lost 0 bases and J lost 5, with 21 bases in between. The CDR3 coding sequence is TGTGCCAGCAGCCAAGACGGAGGACAGTTCATTCTACTAGATACGCAGTATTTT. Its protein is CASSQDGGQFILLDTQYF.

The chain has TRBV4-1 and TRBJ2-7, with 7 bases fitting TRBD1. The J segment lost 3 bases and the V segment lost 1 base, leaving 6 bases of the junction unmatched. The germline V gene has CDR1 MGHRA and CDR2 YSYEKL. There are 15 residues in the CDR3. The CDR3, as DNA: TGCGCCAGCAGCCAAGGACAGGGACCAAACTACGAGCAGTACTTC. The encoded protein is CASSQGQGPNYEQYF.

The chain has TRBV3-1 (or the pseudogene TRBV3-2) and TRBJ1-2; D is uncertain. Germline-derived CDR1 and CDR2 are LGHDT and YNNKEL (reference sequence). CDR3 size: 13 residues. With 0 bases removed from V and 7 bases from J, the gap between germline ends came to 9 bases. In DNA, the CDR3 is TGTGCCAGCAGCCAAGAGGGAGGAGGTGGCTACACCTTC. The encoded protein is CASSQEGGGGYTF.

The gene calls are TRBV5-5 and TRBJ2-7; D may be TRBD1 (5 bases). The CDR3 runs to 13 residues. The germline V and J ends were trimmed by 6 bases and 5 bases, with 15 bases remaining between them. CDR1 and CDR2 (germline): SGHKS, YYEKEE (reference sequence). The CDR3 sequence is CASILRGHDEQYF. The CDR3 DNA reads as TGTGCCAGCATTCTTCGAGGACACGACGAGCAGTACTTC.

V is TRBV19 and J is TRBJ1-2; maybe TRBD1 (6 bases). The CDR3 is 13 residues long. Germline CDR1 and CDR2: LNHDA and SQIVND (reference sequence). V lost 4 bases and J 8 bases, leaving 14 bases between the germline ends. Written as DNA, the CDR3 is TGTGCCAGTAGTACTGACAGGATATACGGCTACACCTTC. Its translation is CASSTDRIYGYTF.

This chain uses TRBV3-1 (or the pseudogene TRBV3-2) with TRBJ2-3; 12 nucleotides line up with TRBD2. The germline gives CDR1 LGHDT, CDR2 YNNKEL (reference sequence). Trimming at V came to 3 bases and at J to 4 bases, leaving 5 bases not matched to a gene. The CDR3 has 16 residues. For the CDR3, the DNA is TGTGCCAGCAGCCATCTAGCGGGGGGGCCTGCAGATACGCAGTATTTT. It codes for CASSHLAGGPADTQYF.

The chain has TRBV3-1 (or the pseudogene TRBV3-2) and TRBJ2-7, with D uncertain. V lost 0 bases and J lost 3, with 15 bases in between. The CDR3 covers 16 residues. CDR1 is LGHDT, CDR2 YNNKEL, per germline (reference sequence). This CDR3 is CASSQEWAGFGYEQYF. Written as DNA, the CDR3 is TGTGCCAGCAGCCAAGAGTGGGCCGGTTTTGGCTACGAGCAGTACTTC.

The chain links TRBV4-3 to TRBJ2-3, with a weak D call TRBD2 (7 bases). Germline CDR1 reads LGHNA; CDR2 reads YSLEER. V lost 6 bases and J lost 2, with 15 bases in between. CDR3 length: 15 amino acids. CDR3 protein: CASRPGGANTDTQYF. Written as DNA, the CDR3 is TGCGCCAGCAGACCTGGGGGGGCTAACACAGATACGCAGTATTTT.

The rearrangement uses TRBV7-2 and TRBJ1-6; 8 bases align to TRBD1. CDR3 length equals 15 residues. CDR1 is SGHTA and CDR2 is FQGNSA in the germline V gene. V shed 3 bases and J 6 bases; nucleotides not matched to a gene: 4. CDR3 nucleotides: TGTGCCAGCAGCTTTACAGGGGGAGGTAATTCACCCCTCCACTTT. It encodes CASSFTGGGNSPLHF. The complete variable domain, with remaining parts taken from reference TRBV7-2 and TRBJ1-6, reads GAGVSQSPSNKVTEKGKDVELRCDPISGHTALYWYRQSLGQGLEFLIYFQGNSAPDKSGLPSDRFSAERTGGSVSTLTIQRTQQEDSAVYLCASSFTGGGNSPLHFGNGTRLTVT.

The V gene is TRBV4-3, the J gene TRBJ2-5; TRBD1 aligns across 8 bases. The CDR3 runs to 17 residues. J gave up 0 bases and V 0 bases, and 6 bases lay outside the gene matches. Per the germline V gene, CDR1 is LGHNA and CDR2 is YSLEER. DNA for the CDR3: TGCGCCAGCAGCCAAGAGGCACAGGGGGGCGACCAAGAGACCCAGTACTTC. It yields the protein CASSQEAQGGDQETQYF.

The genes are TRBV24-1 and TRBJ2-5, with D possibly TRBD1 on 6 matching bases. V was clipped by 6 bases and J by 1 base, with 11 bases between them. CDR3 size: 14 residues. Germline assignment: CDR1 KGHDR and CDR2 SFDVKD. CDR3 coding DNA: TGTGCCACCAGTCCTAGGACAGTCCAAGAGACCCAGTACTTC. This encodes CATSPRTVQETQYF.

The chain carries TRBV5-5 and TRBJ1-4; D unresolved. V was pared by 3 bases and J by 3 bases, with 9 bases between. This CDR3 comprises 14 residues. Germline V lookup: CDR1 SGHKS, CDR2 YYEKEE (reference sequence). The CDR3 nucleotides read TGTGCCAGCAGCTCGGGGAGTGCTAATGAAAAACTGTTTTTT. Translating it yields CASSSGSANEKLFF. Full variable domain (outside the CDR3, taken from reference TRBV5-5 and TRBJ1-4): DAGVTQSPTHLIKTRGQQVTLRCSPISGHKSVSWYQQVLGQGPQFIFQYYEKEERGRGNFPDRFSARQFPNYSSELNVNALLLGDSALYLCASSSGSANEKLFFGSGTQLSVL.

The rearrangement links TRBV10-3 to TRBJ1-1, with unresolved D. Germline CDR1 is ENHRY and CDR2 is SYGVKD. Trimming left V 2 bases short and J 11 bases short, with 9 bases between. The CDR3 is made up of 11 amino acids. CDR3 DNA sequence: TGTGCCATCAGTGAGGACAATATTGCTTTCTTT. Translation gives CAISEDNIAFF.